Here is one T cell receptor beta chain with its context. This entry comes from a study of identical twins. Each CDR3 protein is one row after TCRdb ran MiXCR on the 5' RACE reads. The sample includes 500,000 or so distinct CDR3 sequences, more than 13% seen only once; the top ten take approximately 1%. The germline gives CDR1 DFQATT, CDR2 SNEGSKA (reference sequence). The V segment lost 3 bases and the J segment 10 bases; nucleotides outside the gene matches: 0. The CDR3 is 12 residues long. These data also featured in a second study, about yellow fever vaccine responses in identical twins.

The chain has TRBV20-1 and TRBJ2-1; 13 nucleotides align to TRBD2. This sequence was found in a woman aged 18-30 years in good health. Sequences were obtained from CD4+ T cells sorted from blood. The CDR3 protein is CSARGLAGEQFF. In DNA, the CDR3 is TGCAGTGCTAGGGGACTAGCGGGGGAGCAGTTCTTC.